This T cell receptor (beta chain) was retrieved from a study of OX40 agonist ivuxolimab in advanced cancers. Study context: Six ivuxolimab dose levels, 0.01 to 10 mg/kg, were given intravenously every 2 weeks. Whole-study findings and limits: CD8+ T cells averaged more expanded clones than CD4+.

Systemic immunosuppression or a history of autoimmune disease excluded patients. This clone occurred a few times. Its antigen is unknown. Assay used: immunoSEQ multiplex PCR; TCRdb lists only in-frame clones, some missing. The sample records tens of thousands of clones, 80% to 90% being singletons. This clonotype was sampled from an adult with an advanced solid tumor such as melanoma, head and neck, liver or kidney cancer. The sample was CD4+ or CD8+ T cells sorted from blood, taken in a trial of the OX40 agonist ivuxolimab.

CDR3 coding DNA: TGTGCCAGCAGCTTAAGCGGGAGGGCCGAGACCCAGTACTTC. This sequence encodes CASSLSGRAETQYF. V and J are TRBV7-9 and TRBJ2-5, with 10 bases matching TRBD2. The CDR3 is 14 amino acids. The V gene end was trimmed by 2 bases and the J gene end by 5 bases; junction bases not matched to a gene: 2. CDR1 SEHNR and CDR2 FQNEAQ come from the germline V gene (reference sequence).